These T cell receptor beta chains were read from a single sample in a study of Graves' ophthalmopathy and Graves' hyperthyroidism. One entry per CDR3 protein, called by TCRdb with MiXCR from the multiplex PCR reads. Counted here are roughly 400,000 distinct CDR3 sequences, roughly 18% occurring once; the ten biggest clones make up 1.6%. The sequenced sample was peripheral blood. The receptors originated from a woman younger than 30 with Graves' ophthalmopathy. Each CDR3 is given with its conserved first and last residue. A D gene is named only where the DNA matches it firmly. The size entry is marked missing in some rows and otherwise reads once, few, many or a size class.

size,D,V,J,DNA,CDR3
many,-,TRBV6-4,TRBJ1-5,TGTGCCAGCAGTGAGGGCAGGAATCAGCCCCAGCATTTT,CASSEGRNQPQHF
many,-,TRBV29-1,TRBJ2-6,TGCAGCGTGGGATCCGGTGGTCTTGGGGCCAACGTCCTGACTTTC,CSVGSGGLGANVLTF
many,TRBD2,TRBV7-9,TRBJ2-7,TGTGCCAGCAGCTTAGAACTAGCGGTTCCCTACGAGCAGTACTTC,CASSLELAVPYEQYF
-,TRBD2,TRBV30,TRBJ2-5,TGTGCCTGGAGTCAGACTAGCGGAGGAGAGACCCAGTACTTC,CAWSQTSGGETQYF
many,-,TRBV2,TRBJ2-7,TGTGCCAGCAGTGAAACGGCAGGGTCAAGGACAGGGAGGGGCTACGAGCAGTACTTC,CASSETAGSRTGRGYEQYF
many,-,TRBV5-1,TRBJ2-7,TGCGCCAGCAGCTGGCAGGGGGGGATCTCCTACGAGCAGTACTTC,CASSWQGGISYEQYF
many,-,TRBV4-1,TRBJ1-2,TGCGCCAGCAGCCAAGACCTTCGGGGGGACCTTTATGGCTACACCTTC,CASSQDLRGDLYGYTF
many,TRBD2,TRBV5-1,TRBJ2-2,TGCGCCAGCAGCAGCGGGGGGACCAACACCGGGGAGCTGTTTTTT,CASSSGGTNTGELFF
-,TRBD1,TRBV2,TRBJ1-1,TGTGCCAGCAGCGTTACGGACAGGGGGTCCACTGAAGCTTTCTTT,CASSVTDRGSTEAFF
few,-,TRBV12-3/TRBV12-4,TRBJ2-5,TGTGCCAGCAGTCAGAGAAGGGTGGGGACCCAGTACTTC,CASSQRRVGTQYF
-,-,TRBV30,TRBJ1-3,TGTGCCTGGAGTGTGAAGAGGGGAAATGGAAACACCATATATTTT,CAWSVKRGNGNTIYF
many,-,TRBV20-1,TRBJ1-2,TGCAGTGCTAGTAGGCAGGGTCTAAACTATGGCTACACCTTC,CSASRQGLNYGYTF
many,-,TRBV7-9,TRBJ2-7,TGTGCCAGCAGTTACGGTTCTGGGCAGTACTTC,CASSYGSGQYF
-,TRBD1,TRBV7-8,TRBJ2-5,TGTGCCAGCACCTACGGGACAGGGGTCGCGCAAGAGACCCAGTACTTC,CASTYGTGVAQETQYF
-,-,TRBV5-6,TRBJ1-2,TGTGCCAGCAGCTTGGGCCCCAGGGCAGACTATGGCTACACCTTC,CASSLGPRADYGYTF
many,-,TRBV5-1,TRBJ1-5,TGCGCCAGCAGACCGCGGGACAAGTATTGGAATCAGCCCCAGCATTTT,CASRPRDKYWNQPQHF
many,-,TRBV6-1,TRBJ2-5,TGTGCCAGCAGGTCCCGCTGGGAGACCCAGTACTTC,CASRSRWETQYF
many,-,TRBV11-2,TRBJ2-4,TGTGCCAGCAGCTTTGGCGATAGGGTAGCCAAAAACATTCAGTACTTC,CASSFGDRVAKNIQYF
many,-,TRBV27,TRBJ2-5,TGTGCCAGCAGTTTATCCCACAGGCGCCTCCAAGAGACCCAGTACTTC,CASSLSHRRLQETQYF
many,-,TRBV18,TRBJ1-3,TGTGCCAGCTCAGCCGGGGGCACCATATATTTT,CASSAGGTIYF
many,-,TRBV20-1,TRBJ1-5,TGCAGTGCTAGAGGACAGAGAAATCAGCCCCAGCATTTT,CSARGQRNQPQHF
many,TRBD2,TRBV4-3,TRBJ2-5,TGCGCCAGCAGCCAAAATAGCGGGATACGAGAGACCCAGTACTTC,CASSQNSGIRETQYF
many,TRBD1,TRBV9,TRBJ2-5,TGTGCCAGCAGCACTCGGACAGGGGTCGGCGAGACCCAGTACTTC,CASSTRTGVGETQYF
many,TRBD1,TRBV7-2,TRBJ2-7,TGTGCCAGCAGCTTTGTCCCGGGACAGGGCTACGAGCAGTACTTC,CASSFVPGQGYEQYF
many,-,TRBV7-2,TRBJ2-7,TGTGCCAGCAGCCCAGGCAGGTATACTGGCTACGAGCAGTACTTC,CASSPGRYTGYEQYF
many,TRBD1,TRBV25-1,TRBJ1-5,TGTGCCAGCACTGGACAGGGGGAGACTCAGCCCCAGCATTTT,CASTGQGETQPQHF
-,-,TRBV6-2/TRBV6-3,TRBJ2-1,TGTGCCAGCAGTTGGGCCCAACGAACCTACAATGAGCAGTTCTTC,CASSWAQRTYNEQFF
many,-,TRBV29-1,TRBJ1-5,TGCAGCGTTGCGGACGGTGGGGGGGGGTCTATAGACCAGCCCCAGCATTTT,CSVADGGGGSIDQPQHF
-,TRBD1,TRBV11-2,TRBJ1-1,TGTGCCAGCAGCTTTGGTCCGGGACAGGTTGGGGAAGCTTTCTTT,CASSFGPGQVGEAFF
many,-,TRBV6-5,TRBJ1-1,TGTGCCAGCAGGACCAATCGTGACACTGAAGCTTTCTTT,CASRTNRDTEAFF
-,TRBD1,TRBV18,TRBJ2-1,TGTGCCAGCTCAGAAGGGACAGGGGCCGTGAATGAGCAGTTCTTC,CASSEGTGAVNEQFF
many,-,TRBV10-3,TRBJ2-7,TGTGCCATCAGTGAGGGGGGGGCAGGGGGCAGACTAGCGGATGTACCCTCCTACGAGCAGTACTTC,CAISEGGAGGRLADVPSYEQYF
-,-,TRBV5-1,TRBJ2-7,TGCGCCAGCAGCTTGGAGTCTGTATACTACGAGCAGTACTTC,CASSLESVYYEQYF
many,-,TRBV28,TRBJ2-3,TGTGCCAGCGGTCTGGCGTCCACAGATACGCAGTATTTT,CASGLASTDTQYF
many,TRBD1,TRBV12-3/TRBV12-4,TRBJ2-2,TGTGCCAGCAGTTCATTGGCAGGGGGTACCGGGGAGCTGTTTTTT,CASSSLAGGTGELFF
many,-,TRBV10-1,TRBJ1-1,TGCGCCAGCAGCGAGTCGGCCCGGGACACTGAAGCTTTCTTT,CASSESARDTEAFF
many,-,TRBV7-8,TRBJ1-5,TGTGCCAGCAGCCCAAGGACAGAGTTCCGTCAGCCCCAGCATTTT,CASSPRTEFRQPQHF
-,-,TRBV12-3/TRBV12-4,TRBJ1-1,TGTGCCAGCAGTTTAAGTTTAACGGGACAAAGAACGGCTTTCTTT,CASSLSLTGQRTAFF
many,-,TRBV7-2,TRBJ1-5,TGTGCCAGCAGGGGTGGCAGAGGAAATCAGCCCCAGCATTTT,CASRGGRGNQPQHF
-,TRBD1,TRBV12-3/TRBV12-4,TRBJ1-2,TGTGCCAGCAGGCGGGACAGCGACCGGGGTGGCTACACCTTC,CASRRDSDRGGYTF
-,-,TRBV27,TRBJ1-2,TGTGCCAGCAGTCTGGGAGGCAGTCCCCAATCTAACTATGGCTACACCTTC,CASSLGGSPQSNYGYTF
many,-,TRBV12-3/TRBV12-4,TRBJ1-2,TGTGCCAGCAGTTTCACTTCAGGCCCTACTAACTATGGCTACACCTTC,CASSFTSGPTNYGYTF
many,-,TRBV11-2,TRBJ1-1,TGTGCCAGCAGCTTTGGGGATAGGACTGAAGCTTTCTTT,CASSFGDRTEAFF
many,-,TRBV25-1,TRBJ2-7,TGTGCCAGCAGCCCCGGGTTACTGTACGAGCAGTACTTC,CASSPGLLYEQYF
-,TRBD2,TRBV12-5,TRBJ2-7,TGTGCTAGTGGACTTAGCGGGAGCCACGAGCAGTACTTC,CASGLSGSHEQYF
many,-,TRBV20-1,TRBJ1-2,TGCAGTGCTAGTCTGGCCGGAGCTAACTATGGCTACACCTTC,CSASLAGANYGYTF
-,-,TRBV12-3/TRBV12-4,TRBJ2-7,TGTGCCAGCAGGTTCAGCGGCGGGACCTACGAGCAGTACTTC,CASRFSGGTYEQYF
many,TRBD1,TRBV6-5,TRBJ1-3,TGTGCCAGCAGTTACACAGGACAGGGAGGAAACACCATATATTTT,CASSYTGQGGNTIYF
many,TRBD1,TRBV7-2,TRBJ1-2,TGTGCCAGCAGCTACCCTGGACAGGGGGCGATCTATGGCTACACCTTC,CASSYPGQGAIYGYTF
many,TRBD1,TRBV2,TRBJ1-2,TGTGCCAGCACCGGGGGACAGGGAAATGGCTACACCTTC,CASTGGQGNGYTF
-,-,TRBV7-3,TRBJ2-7,TGTGCCAGCAGCCCCGGGGCTACCTACGAGCAGTACTTC,CASSPGATYEQYF